This T cell receptor (beta chain) was sequenced in a study of blood T cell repertoires in COVID-19. The overall study: Nucleic acid was either cDNA or gDNA, and it came from T cells, B-cell-depleted T cells, or PBMCs.

Germline lookup yields CDR1 SGHAT and CDR2 FQNNGV. J gave up 2 bases and V 2 bases, and 4 bases lay outside the gene matches. This CDR3 has 16 amino acids. As handled by the study authors: From reference gene primer amplification, estimates of nucleated cell counts were derived. Libraries were prepared by immunoSEQ multiplex PCR; TCRdb keeps only in-frame clonotypes and omits some of them. V and J calls and clone size are copied from that table; D and trimming were computed from the DNA. The sample includes around 240,000 clones, approximately 84% of them seen just once. The sequence was collected from a woman aged 80 or older with acute or convalescent COVID-19. The sample was peripheral blood. V is TRBV11-2 and J is TRBJ2-3; 10 bases are a match to TRBD2. CDR3 amino acids: CASSLIAGGITDTQYF. The CDR3 DNA is TGTGCCAGCAGCTTAATAGCGGGGGGAATCACAGATACGCAGTATTTT.